One and the same sample provided the 7 T cell receptor beta chains below, sequenced in a study of B cell selection in AIRE deficiency. The sorted conventional CD4 T cells were gated as CD4+CD127+. The table came from immunoSEQ multiplex PCR; TCRdb's copy has only in-frame clones and leaves some out. Here the sample spans about 20,000 clones, approximately 97% being singletons. The sequencing sample was made of conventional CD4+ T cells sorted from PBMCs. The receptors were gathered from a human donor with AIRE deficiency.

This clone was counted once. V and J are TRBV5-4 and TRBJ2-1; TRBD2 matches at 14 bases. CDR1 is SGHNT, CDR2 YYREEE, per germline (reference sequence). This CDR3 is built from 18 residues. The V gene end was trimmed by 5 bases and the J gene end by 6 bases; junction bases not matched to a gene: 13. CDR3 in DNA: TGTGCCAGCAGTTATCCGGGACTAGCGGGAGTTATATCCAATGAGCAGTTCTTC. It codes for CASSYPGLAGVISNEQFF.

V gene TRBV11-3 combines with J gene TRBJ2-6; D unclear. This CDR3 is 17 amino acids long. Germline CDR1 SGHNT, CDR2 YENEEA. Trimming took off 1 base at V and 0 bases at J, with 10 bases between the two ends. CDR3 sequence (DNA): TGTGCCAGCAGCTTAGGGGGTCTAGGCTCTGGGGCCAACGTCCTGACTTTC. It specifies CASSLGGLGSGANVLTF.

This chain joins TRBV5-1 and TRBJ2-3, with TRBD1 matching 7 bases. Trimming removed 0 bases from V and 7 bases from J; junction bases left unmatched: 5. The V gene's germline CDR1 is SGHRS and CDR2 YFSETQ. This CDR3 is built from 14 residues. CDR3 in amino acids: CASSLATGEHTQYF. The CDR3 bases are TGCGCCAGCAGCTTGGCTACAGGGGAGCATACGCAGTATTTT.

The chain employs TRBV4-3 and TRBJ2-5; 9 nucleotides line up with TRBD2. The V gene's germline CDR1 is LGHNA and CDR2 YSLEER. The CDR3 extends over 20 amino acids. Trimming cost V 0 bases and J 2 bases; bases outside gene matches: 16. CDR3 bases: TGCGCCAGCAGCCAAGATCTATCGGGGGGGGCTAGCGGGAAACAAGAGACCCAGTACTTC. Protein product: CASSQDLSGGASGKQETQYF.

This chain uses TRBV4-3 with TRBJ1-1; D remains unclear. Germline CDR1 LGHNA, CDR2 YSLEER. V was pared by 0 bases and J by 0 bases, with 8 bases between. The CDR3 consists of 15 residues. CDR3 nucleotides: TGCGCCAGCAGCCAAGACCCAGGACTGAACACTGAAGCTTTCTTT. It specifies CASSQDPGLNTEAFF.

The chain combines TRBV5-1 with TRBJ2-5, with 11 bases lining up with TRBD2. CDR3 length equals 16 residues. V was clipped by 1 base and J by 5 bases; unmatched bases: 7. Germline assignment: CDR1 SGHRS and CDR2 YFSETQ. CDR3 amino acids: CASSLLVAGGQETQYF. The CDR3 nucleotides read TGCGCCAGCAGCTTGTTGGTAGCGGGGGGGCAGGAGACCCAGTACTTC.

This clone was detected once. CDR3 sequence: CASSRQGTQYF. DNA for the CDR3: TGTGCCAGCAGTCGACAAGGGACGCAGTATTTT. This chain links TRBV7-9 with TRBJ2-3; no reliable D call. V was shortened by 6 bases and J by 9 bases, with 10 bases between the two germline ends. Germline CDR1 and CDR2: SEHNR and FQNEAQ (reference sequence). The CDR3 extends over 11 amino acids.